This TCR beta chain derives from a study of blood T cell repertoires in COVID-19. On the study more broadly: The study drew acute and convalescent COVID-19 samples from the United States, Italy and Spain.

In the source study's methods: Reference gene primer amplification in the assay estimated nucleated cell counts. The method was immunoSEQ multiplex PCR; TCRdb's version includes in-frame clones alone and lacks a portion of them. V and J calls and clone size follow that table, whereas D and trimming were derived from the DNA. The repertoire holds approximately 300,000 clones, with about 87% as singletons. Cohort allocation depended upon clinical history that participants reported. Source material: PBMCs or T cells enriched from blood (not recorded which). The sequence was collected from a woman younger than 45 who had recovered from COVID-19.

CDR3 bases: TGCGCCAGCAGCCAGGGACCGGGACAGGGTTGGGGTGAGCAGTTCTTC. Its translation is CASSQGPGQGWGEQFF. The rearrangement joins TRBV4-1 to TRBJ2-1, with 9 positions matching TRBD1. CDR1 MGHRA and CDR2 YSYEKL come from the germline V gene. Unmatched junction bases numbered 12, after V lost 3 bases and J lost 9 bases. The CDR3 is made up of 16 amino acids.